The clone carrying this TCR beta chain was seen many times. Its matching antigen is unknown. MiXCR, applied by TCRdb to the 5' RACE reads, yields one record per CDR3 protein. The table includes more than 1.5 million distinct CDR3 sequences, roughly a third detected once. The sample belongs to a study of identical twins. Study-wide points: Twin pairs' shared out-of-frame alpha sequences were enriched in low generation probability. Invariant populations such as MAIT and iNKT cells could partly muddle zero-insertion analyses.

V lost 6 bases to trimming and J lost 3 bases, with 9 bases between them. The CDR3 loop spans 13 amino acids. The clonotype was recovered from a newborn girl in good health. The rearrangement joins TRBV12-3 or TRBV12-4 to TRBJ2-1; D possibly corresponds to TRBD2 (6 bases). The sequenced material came from cord blood. CDR3 coding DNA: TGTGCCAGCAGCCCGGACTACTACAATGAGCAGTTCTTC. Encoded protein: CASSPDYYNEQFF.